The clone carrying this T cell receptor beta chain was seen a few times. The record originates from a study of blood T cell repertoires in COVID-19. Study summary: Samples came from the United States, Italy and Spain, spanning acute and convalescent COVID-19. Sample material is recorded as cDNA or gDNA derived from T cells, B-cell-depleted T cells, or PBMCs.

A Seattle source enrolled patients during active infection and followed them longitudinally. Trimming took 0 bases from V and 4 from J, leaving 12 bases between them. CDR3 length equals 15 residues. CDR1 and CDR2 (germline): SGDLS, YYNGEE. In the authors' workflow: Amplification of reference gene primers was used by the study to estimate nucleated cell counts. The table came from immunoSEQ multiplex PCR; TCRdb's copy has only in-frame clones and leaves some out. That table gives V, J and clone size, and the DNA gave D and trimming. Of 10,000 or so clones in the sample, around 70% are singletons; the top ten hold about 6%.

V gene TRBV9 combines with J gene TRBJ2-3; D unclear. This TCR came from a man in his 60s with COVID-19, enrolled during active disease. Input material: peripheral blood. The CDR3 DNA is TGTGCCAGCAGCGTAGGCACCGCGCCCCCAGATACGCAGTATTTT. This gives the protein CASSVGTAPPDTQYF.